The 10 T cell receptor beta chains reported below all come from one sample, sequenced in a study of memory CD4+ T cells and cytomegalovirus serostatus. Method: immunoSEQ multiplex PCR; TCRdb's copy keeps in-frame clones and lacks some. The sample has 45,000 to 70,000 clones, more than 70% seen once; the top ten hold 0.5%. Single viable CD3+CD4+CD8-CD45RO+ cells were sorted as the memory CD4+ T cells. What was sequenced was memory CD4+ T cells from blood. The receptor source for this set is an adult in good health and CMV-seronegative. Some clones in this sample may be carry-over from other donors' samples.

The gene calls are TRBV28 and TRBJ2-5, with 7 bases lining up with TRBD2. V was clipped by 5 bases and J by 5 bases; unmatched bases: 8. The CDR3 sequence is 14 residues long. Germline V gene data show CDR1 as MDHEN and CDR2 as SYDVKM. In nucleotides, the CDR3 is TGTGCCAGCAGTGGCTCTAGCGGCGGGGAGACCCAGTACTTC. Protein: CASSGSSGGETQYF.

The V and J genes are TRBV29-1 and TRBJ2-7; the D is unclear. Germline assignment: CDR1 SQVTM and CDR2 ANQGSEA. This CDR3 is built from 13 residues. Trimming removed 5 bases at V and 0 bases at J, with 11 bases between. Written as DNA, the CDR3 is TGCAGCGTTATGGTGCAAAGCTCCTACGAGCAGTACTTC. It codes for CSVMVQSSYEQYF.

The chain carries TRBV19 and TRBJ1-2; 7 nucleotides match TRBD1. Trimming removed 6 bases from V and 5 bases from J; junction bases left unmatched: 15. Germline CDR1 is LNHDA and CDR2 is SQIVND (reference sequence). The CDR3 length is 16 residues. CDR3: CASRQNDRVAPYGYTF. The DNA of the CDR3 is TGTGCCAGTAGACAAAACGACAGGGTTGCCCCATATGGCTACACCTTC.

The CDR3 DNA sequence: TGTGCCAGCAGTGATGGGACTGGGGAGACCCAGTACTTC. It translates to CASSDGTGETQYF. This chain joins TRBV2 and TRBJ2-5; possibly TRBD2 for D (6 bases). The germline V gene has CDR1 SNHLY and CDR2 FYNNEI. This CDR3 comprises 13 residues. With 3 bases removed from V and 5 bases from J, the gap between germline ends came to 10 bases.

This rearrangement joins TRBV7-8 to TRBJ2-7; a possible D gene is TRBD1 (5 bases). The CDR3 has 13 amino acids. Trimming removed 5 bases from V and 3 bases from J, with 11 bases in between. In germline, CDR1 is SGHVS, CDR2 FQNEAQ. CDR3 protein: CASSRTTGYEQYF. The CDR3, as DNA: TGTGCCAGCAGCCGGACAACAGGCTACGAGCAGTACTTC.

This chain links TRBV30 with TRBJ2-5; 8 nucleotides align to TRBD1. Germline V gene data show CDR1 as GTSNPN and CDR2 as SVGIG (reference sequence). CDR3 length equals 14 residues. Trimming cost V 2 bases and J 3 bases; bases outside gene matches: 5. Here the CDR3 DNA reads TGTGCCTGGAGTATGAGACAGGGGAAAGAGACCCAGTACTTC. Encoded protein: CAWSMRQGKETQYF.

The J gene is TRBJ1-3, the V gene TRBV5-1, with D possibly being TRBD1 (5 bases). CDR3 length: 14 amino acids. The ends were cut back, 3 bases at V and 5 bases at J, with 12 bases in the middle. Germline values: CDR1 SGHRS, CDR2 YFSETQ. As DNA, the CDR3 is TGCGCCAGCAGCTCGGACACATCGAGAAACACCATATATTTT. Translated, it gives CASSSDTSRNTIYF.

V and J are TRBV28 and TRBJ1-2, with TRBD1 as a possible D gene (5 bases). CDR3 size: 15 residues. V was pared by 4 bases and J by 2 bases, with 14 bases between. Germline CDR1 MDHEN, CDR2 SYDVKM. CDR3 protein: CASSSPGKSNYGYTF. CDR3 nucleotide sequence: TGTGCCAGCAGTTCCCCAGGGAAATCCAACTATGGCTACACCTTC.

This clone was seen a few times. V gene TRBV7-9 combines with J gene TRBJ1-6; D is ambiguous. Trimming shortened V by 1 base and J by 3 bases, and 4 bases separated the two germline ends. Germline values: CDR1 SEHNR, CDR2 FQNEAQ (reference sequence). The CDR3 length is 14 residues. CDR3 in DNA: TGTGCCAGCAGCTTAGACAGCTATAATTCACCCCTCCACTTT. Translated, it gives CASSLDSYNSPLHF. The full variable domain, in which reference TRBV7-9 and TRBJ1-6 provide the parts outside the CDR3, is DTGVSQNPRHKITKRGQNVTFRCDPISEHNRLYWYRQTLGQGPEFLTYFQNEAQLEKSRLLSDRFSAERPKGSFSTLEIQRTEQGDSAMYLCASSLDSYNSPLHFGNGTRLTVT.

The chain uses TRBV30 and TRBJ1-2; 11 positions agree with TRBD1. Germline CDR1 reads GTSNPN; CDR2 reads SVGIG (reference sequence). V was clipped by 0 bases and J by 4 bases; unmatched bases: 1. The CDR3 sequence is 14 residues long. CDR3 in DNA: TGTGCCTGGAGTGTCGGACAGGGGGCCTATGGCTACACCTTC. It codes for CAWSVGQGAYGYTF.